A single count supports the clone carrying this T cell receptor (beta chain). This record comes from a study of blood T cells in healthy people across ages. A second roughly 6 to 11 cycle PCR used barcoded and J-beta primers. TCRdb re-analysed the 5' RACE reads in MiXCR, keeping a single row per CDR3 protein. This sample has 600,000 or so distinct CDR3 sequences; around 48% occur once, and the top ten carry 20% to 25%. Trimming removed 6 bases at V and 0 bases at J, with 10 bases between. The CDR3 runs to 14 residues. The germline V gene encodes CDR1 MNHEY and CDR2 SVGEGT. Drawn from each donor were around 10 milliliters of peripheral blood.

This TCR derives from an older man in good health. This chain uses TRBV6-2 or TRBV6-3 with TRBJ2-3; D not certain. The sample was blood. In DNA form, the CDR3 reads TGTGCCAGCAGACCAAGTCGTAGCACAGATACGCAGTATTTT. Translated: CASRPSRSTDTQYF.